This is a list of T cell receptor beta chains from one sample in a study of blood T cell repertoires in COVID-19. Generated by immunoSEQ multiplex PCR, the TCRdb table keeps only in-frame clones and is missing some. The data show under 250,000 clones, around 90% seen once. The sequencing sample was made of PBMCs or T cells enriched from blood (not recorded which). All receptors derive from a man aged 25 to 40 who had recovered from COVID-19. Each CDR3 is given without its conserved first and last residue.

>TRBJ2-7|TRBV10-3
AISDPRAAEGGIYEQY
>TRBJ2-2|TRBV30
AWTELKGDTGELF
>TRBJ2-4|TRBV6-1
ASSESGGLAKNIQY
>TRBJ1-2|TRBV24-1
ATSGPETGYYGYT
>TRBJ1-2|TRBV24-1
ATSDSTSYGYT
>TRBJ1-3|TRBV21-1
ASSHHALTAFSSGNTIY
>TRBJ2-2|TRBV4-3
ASSQEYRNTGELF
>TRBJ1-1|TRBV5-6
ASSLLSVSNTEAF
>TRBJ2-4|TRBV7-9
ASSSLAGAYIQY
>TRBJ1-5|TRBV5-8
ASSPGGERSSNQPQH
>TRBJ1-5|TRBV5-5
ASSLEGGDQPQH
>TRBJ1-1|TRBV19
ASSIVGAALNTEAF
>TRBJ1-1|TRBV12-3/TRBV12-4
ASSGAVRTEAF
>TRBJ1-3|TRBV6-5
ASSYSTSGGNTIY
>TRBJ1-5|TRBV5-4
ASSPERGPNQPQH
>TRBJ2-1|TRBV2
ASSEMWRVAKF
>TRBJ1-1|TRBV15
ATSRGGAGNTEAF
>TRBJ1-5|TRBV5-8
ASSLGDSSNQPQH
>TRBJ2-2|TRBV19
ASMGQLHTGELF
>TRBJ2-5|TRBV6-5
ASRDFGGDQETQY
>TRBJ1-5|TRBV3-1/TRBV3-2
ASSQQGFNNQPQH
>TRBJ2-7|TRBV18
ASHETGGDHPSYEQY
>TRBJ1-5|TRBV27
ASGPQGINQPQH
>TRBJ2-5|TRBV3-1/TRBV3-2
ASAHWRGQETQY
>TRBJ2-1|TRBV11-2
ASSHKMLADSYNEQF
>TRBJ2-2|TRBV12-3/TRBV12-4
ASSEGPWGELF
>TRBJ1-6|TRBV30
AWRGVAQGSPLH
>TRBJ2-5|TRBV5-4
ASRWGLAGEGETQY
>TRBJ2-3|TRBV5-1
ASSPARSGAPLSTDTQY
>TRBJ1-2|TRBV15
ATSMGGQGGRGGYT
>TRBJ1-2|TRBV9
ASSEGGMLRDGYT
>TRBJ2-7|TRBV10-1
ASSGPGLGGQY
>TRBJ2-2|TRBV29-1
SFREREDTGELF
>TRBJ1-2|TRBV27
ASSRRGGANYGYT
>TRBJ1-4|TRBV5-1
ASSLGRERDEKLF
>TRBJ1-4|TRBV13
ASSLRQGREKLF
>TRBJ1-2|TRBV21-1
ATASGENWGGGYT
>TRBJ2-1|TRBV6-5
ASSYPGLAGPQI